This T cell receptor (beta chain) was observed in a study of T cell responses to AZD1222 COVID-19 vaccine. Of note for this clone: Its antigen remains unidentified.

The germline CDR1 and CDR2 sequences are SGHTA and FQGNSA. The CDR3 covers 14 residues. The V and J ends lost 5 bases and 6 bases respectively, with 13 bases between them. General observations from the study: Nearly half of spike-specific TCRs reportedly target unmutated variant regions.

Some clones are missing from TCRdb's copy, which holds only in-frame ones; the method was immunoSEQ multiplex PCR. The repertoire holds roughly 86,000 clones, with 85% to 90% as singletons. The rearrangement joins TRBV7-2 to TRBJ1-4; a weak D match, TRBD1 (5 bases). The receptor comes from an adult in good health. The input for sequencing was peripheral blood, taken on day 0 of AZD1222 vaccination. The CDR3 region is CASSPEAQDEKLFF. The CDR3 nucleotides read TGTGCCAGCAGCCCAGAGGCACAGGATGAAAAACTGTTTTTT.